These T cell receptor beta chains were read from a single sample in a study of shared clonotypes between healthy human individuals. The method was immunoSEQ multiplex PCR; TCRdb's version includes in-frame clones alone and lacks a portion of them. The sample includes about 2.3 million clones, 85% to 95% seen only once; the top ten take about 0.41%. The specimen was naive CD4+ T cells from PBMCs. The receptors here all came from a man in his late teens or twenties in good health. Some clones in this sample may be carry-over from other donors' samples. The CDR3 runs from the conserved cysteine through the conserved F or W. Fields, in order: J gene, V gene, clone size, D gene, CDR3 protein, CDR3 DNA. The D gene is left open where the match is weak. Clone size is shown for a subset of rows, as once, few, many or a class of expanded clone.

J gene: TRBJ1-2; V gene: TRBV5-1; clone size: .; D gene: .; CDR3 protein: CASSLVGEDGYTF; CDR3 DNA: TGCGCCAGCAGCTTGGTCGGGGAAGATGGCTACACCTTC
J gene: TRBJ1-5; V gene: TRBV19; clone size: once; D gene: .; CDR3 protein: CASSMGRGTQPQHF; CDR3 DNA: TGTGCCAGTAGTATGGGCCGGGGTACGCAGCCCCAGCATTTT
J gene: TRBJ2-3; V gene: TRBV7-9; clone size: .; D gene: .; CDR3 protein: CASSRGLGTQYF; CDR3 DNA: TGTGCCAGCAGCCGAGGCCTTGGAACGCAGTATTTT
J gene: TRBJ2-3; V gene: TRBV19; clone size: .; D gene: TRBD2; CDR3 protein: CASSISGGAVDTQYF; CDR3 DNA: TGTGCCAGTAGTATTAGCGGGGGCGCGGTAGATACGCAGTATTTT
J gene: TRBJ1-1; V gene: TRBV7-2; clone size: .; D gene: .; CDR3 protein: CASSIRGDTEAFF; CDR3 DNA: TGTGCCAGCAGCATTCGCGGGGACACTGAAGCTTTCTTT
J gene: TRBJ1-1; V gene: TRBV6-5; clone size: .; D gene: .; CDR3 protein: CASNPFHRGREAFF; CDR3 DNA: TGTGCCAGCAACCCGTTTCACCGGGGGCGGGAAGCTTTCTTT
J gene: TRBJ2-3; V gene: TRBV2; clone size: .; D gene: .; CDR3 protein: CASRPTYSTDTQYF; CDR3 DNA: TGTGCCAGCCGCCCGACATATAGCACAGATACGCAGTATTTT
J gene: TRBJ2-1; V gene: TRBV11-1; clone size: .; D gene: .; CDR3 protein: CASSLVARRGRNEQFF; CDR3 DNA: TGTGCCAGCAGCTTAGTAGCGAGGAGGGGGCGGAATGAGCAGTTCTTC
J gene: TRBJ2-5; V gene: TRBV30; clone size: .; D gene: TRBD2; CDR3 protein: CAWRSGVAGETQYF; CDR3 DNA: TGTGCCTGGAGATCCGGGGTAGCGGGAGAGACCCAGTACTTC
J gene: TRBJ2-3; V gene: TRBV9; clone size: .; D gene: TRBD2; CDR3 protein: CASRSTSGSTDTQYF; CDR3 DNA: TGTGCCAGCCGGTCGACTAGCGGTAGCACAGATACGCAGTATTTT
J gene: TRBJ1-6; V gene: TRBV7-9; clone size: .; D gene: TRBD1; CDR3 protein: CASSARDRPNSPLHF; CDR3 DNA: TGTGCCAGCAGCGCTAGGGACAGACCTAATTCACCCCTCCACTTT
J gene: TRBJ2-7; V gene: TRBV5-1; clone size: .; D gene: .; CDR3 protein: CASSLEGVHEQYF; CDR3 DNA: TGCGCCAGCAGCTTGGAGGGGGTCCACGAGCAGTACTTC
J gene: TRBJ1-4; V gene: TRBV28; clone size: .; D gene: .; CDR3 protein: CASSPIGVTLTNEKLFF; CDR3 DNA: TGTGCCAGCAGTCCCATCGGGGTAACCTTAACTAATGAAAAACTGTTTTTT
J gene: TRBJ2-2; V gene: TRBV18; clone size: .; D gene: .; CDR3 protein: CASSPRQLGVSTGELFF; CDR3 DNA: TGTGCCAGCTCACCAAGACAACTCGGGGTTAGCACCGGGGAGCTGTTTTTT
J gene: TRBJ2-3; V gene: TRBV11-1; clone size: .; D gene: TRBD2; CDR3 protein: CASSPSAGVGDTQYF; CDR3 DNA: TGTGCCAGCAGCCCCTCGGCGGGAGTCGGTGATACGCAGTATTTT
J gene: TRBJ2-1; V gene: TRBV6-5; clone size: .; D gene: TRBD2; CDR3 protein: CASSYGLAGYNEQFF; CDR3 DNA: TGTGCCAGCAGTTACGGGCTAGCGGGGTACAATGAGCAGTTCTTC
J gene: TRBJ1-5; V gene: TRBV6-5; clone size: .; D gene: .; CDR3 protein: CASSSQSYQPQHF; CDR3 DNA: TGTGCCAGCAGTTCCCAGTCGTATCAGCCCCAGCATTTT
J gene: TRBJ2-6; V gene: TRBV5-1; clone size: .; D gene: .; CDR3 protein: CASSFRAVTGEETSGANVLTF; CDR3 DNA: TGCGCCAGCAGCTTTAGGGCCGTAACAGGGGAGGAGACCTCTGGGGCCAACGTCCTGACTTTC
J gene: TRBJ1-1; V gene: TRBV4-1; clone size: .; D gene: TRBD1; CDR3 protein: CASSQDRGRFVAFF; CDR3 DNA: TGCGCCAGCAGCCAAGACAGGGGGCGTTTCGTCGCTTTCTTT
J gene: TRBJ2-7; V gene: TRBV11-1; clone size: .; D gene: .; CDR3 protein: CASSPRAGWLYEQYF; CDR3 DNA: TGTGCCAGCAGCCCCAGGGCAGGGTGGCTGTACGAGCAGTACTTC
J gene: TRBJ2-2; V gene: TRBV5-1; clone size: .; D gene: .; CDR3 protein: CASSTELANTGELFF; CDR3 DNA: TGCGCCAGCAGCACCGAACTAGCGAACACCGGGGAGCTGTTTTTT
J gene: TRBJ1-6; V gene: TRBV11-2; clone size: .; D gene: .; CDR3 protein: CASGRSSYNSPLHF; CDR3 DNA: TGTGCCAGCGGCCGCAGCTCCTATAATTCACCCCTCCACTTT
J gene: TRBJ2-6; V gene: TRBV5-1; clone size: .; D gene: TRBD1; CDR3 protein: CASSFRGLGSGANVLTF; CDR3 DNA: TGCGCCAGCAGCTTCAGGGGGCTAGGTTCTGGGGCCAACGTCCTGACTTTC
J gene: TRBJ1-1; V gene: TRBV29-1; clone size: .; D gene: .; CDR3 protein: CSVAEFEAFF; CDR3 DNA: TGCAGCGTTGCCGAATTTGAAGCTTTCTTT
J gene: TRBJ1-5; V gene: TRBV6-6; clone size: .; D gene: TRBD1; CDR3 protein: CASSSTRGQGGPQHF; CDR3 DNA: TGTGCCAGCAGTTCAACCAGGGGGCAAGGAGGGCCCCAGCATTTT
J gene: TRBJ2-1; V gene: TRBV25-1; clone size: .; D gene: .; CDR3 protein: CASSQAGYNEQFF; CDR3 DNA: TGTGCCAGCAGTCAAGCGGGTTACAATGAGCAGTTCTTC
J gene: TRBJ2-1; V gene: TRBV28; clone size: .; D gene: TRBD2; CDR3 protein: CASSPSGRNLYNEQFF; CDR3 DNA: TGTGCCAGCAGTCCTAGCGGGAGGAACCTCTACAATGAGCAGTTCTTC
J gene: TRBJ2-7; V gene: TRBV2; clone size: .; D gene: TRBD2; CDR3 protein: CASSFEAGGSYEQYF; CDR3 DNA: TGTGCCAGCAGTTTTGAAGCGGGAGGCTCCTACGAGCAGTACTTC
J gene: TRBJ2-7; V gene: TRBV7-3; clone size: .; D gene: TRBD2; CDR3 protein: CASSLSSGYPYEQYF; CDR3 DNA: TGTGCCAGCAGCCTCTCTAGCGGATACCCCTACGAGCAGTACTTC
J gene: TRBJ2-3; V gene: TRBV5-4; clone size: .; D gene: TRBD2; CDR3 protein: CASNPLAGGTDTQYF; CDR3 DNA: TGTGCCAGCAACCCACTAGCGGGAGGGACAGATACGCAGTATTTT
J gene: TRBJ2-5; V gene: TRBV4-1; clone size: .; D gene: TRBD1; CDR3 protein: CASSHTTGGETQYF; CDR3 DNA: TGCGCCAGCAGCCATACGACAGGGGGAGAGACCCAGTACTTC
J gene: TRBJ1-1; V gene: TRBV7-9; clone size: .; D gene: .; CDR3 protein: CASSRGTVNTEAFF; CDR3 DNA: TGTGCCAGCAGCCGAGGGACGGTGAACACTGAAGCTTTCTTT
J gene: TRBJ1-3; V gene: TRBV7-6; clone size: .; D gene: .; CDR3 protein: CASSPLRSEDGNTIYF; CDR3 DNA: TGTGCCAGCAGTCCTCTTAGATCTGAGGATGGAAACACCATATATTTT
J gene: TRBJ1-1; V gene: TRBV6-6; clone size: .; D gene: .; CDR3 protein: CASKPGTQNTEAFF; CDR3 DNA: TGTGCCAGCAAACCAGGGACACAGAACACTGAAGCTTTCTTT
J gene: TRBJ1-2; V gene: TRBV5-1; clone size: .; D gene: TRBD1; CDR3 protein: CASSATGDTDGYTF; CDR3 DNA: TGCGCCAGCAGCGCTACAGGGGATACGGACGGCTACACCTTC
J gene: TRBJ2-1; V gene: TRBV18; clone size: few; D gene: .; CDR3 protein: CASSPDSVGNEQFF; CDR3 DNA: TGTGCCAGCTCACCAGATTCGGTGGGAAATGAGCAGTTCTTC